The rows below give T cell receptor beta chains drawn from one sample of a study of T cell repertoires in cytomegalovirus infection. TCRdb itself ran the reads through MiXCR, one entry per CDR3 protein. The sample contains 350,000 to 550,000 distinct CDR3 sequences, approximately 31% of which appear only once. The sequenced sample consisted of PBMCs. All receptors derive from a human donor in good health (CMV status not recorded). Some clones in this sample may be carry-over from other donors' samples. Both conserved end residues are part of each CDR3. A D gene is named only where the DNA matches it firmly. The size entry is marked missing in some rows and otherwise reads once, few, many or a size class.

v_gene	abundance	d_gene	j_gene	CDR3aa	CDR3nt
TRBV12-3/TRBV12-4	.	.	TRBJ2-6	CASSLVARPPGANVLTF	TGTGCCAGCAGTTTAGTCGCCAGACCCCCCGGGGCCAACGTCCTGACTTTC
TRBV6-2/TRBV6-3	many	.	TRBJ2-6	CASSFTSEKASSGANVLTF	TGTGCCAGCAGTTTCACGTCCGAAAAGGCCAGCTCTGGGGCCAACGTCCTGACTTTC
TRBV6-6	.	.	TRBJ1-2	CASSYSSAGEIPGYTF	TGTGCCAGCAGTTACTCCTCGGCAGGGGAGATTCCTGGCTACACCTTC
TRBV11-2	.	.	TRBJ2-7	CSSSLDLGGEQYF	TGTTCCAGCAGCTTAGATCTCGGGGGCGAGCAGTACTTC
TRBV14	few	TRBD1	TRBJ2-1	CASSRPGTGFYNEQFF	TGTGCCAGCAGTCGTCCCGGGACAGGGTTCTACAATGAGCAGTTCTTC
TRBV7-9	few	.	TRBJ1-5	CASSPRATEGQPQHF	TGTGCCAGCAGCCCGCGGGCCACGGAGGGGCAGCCCCAGCATTTT
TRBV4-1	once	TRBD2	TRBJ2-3	CASSLRSGGTTDTQYF	TGCGCCAGCAGCCTCCGTAGCGGGGGGACGACAGATACGCAGTATTTT
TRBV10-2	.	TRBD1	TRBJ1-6	CASSDGQGHYNSPLQF	TGCGCCAGCAGTGATGGACAGGGACACTATAATTCACCCCTCCAATTT
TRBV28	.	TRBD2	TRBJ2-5	CASTRGDRLQETQYF	TGTGCCAGCACACGGGGGGACCGACTCCAAGAGACCCAGTACTTC
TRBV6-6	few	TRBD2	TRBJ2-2	CASSLASGGQNTGELFF	TGTGCCAGCAGTCTCGCTAGCGGGGGCCAAAACACCGGGGAGCTGTTTTTT
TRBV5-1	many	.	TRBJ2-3	CASSPGVSTDTQYF	TGCGCCAGCAGCCCGGGAGTCAGCACAGATACGCAGTATTTT
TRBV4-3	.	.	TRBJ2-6	CASSQDGAPGANVLTF	TGCGCCAGCAGCCAAGATGGGGCTCCAGGGGCCAACGTCCTGACTTTC
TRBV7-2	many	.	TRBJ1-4	CASSLARGVESEKLFF	TGTGCCAGCAGCTTAGCGCGGGGGGTGGAGAGTGAAAAACTGTTTTTT
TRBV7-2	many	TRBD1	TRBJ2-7	CASRATGVYEQYF	TGTGCCAGCAGGGCAACAGGGGTCTACGAGCAGTACTTC
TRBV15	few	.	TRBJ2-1	CATSRASHQGYNEQFF	TGTGCCACCAGCAGAGCGTCTCACCAAGGCTACAATGAGCAGTTCTTC
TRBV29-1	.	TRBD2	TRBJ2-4	CSVGFGAGPQGNIQYF	TGCAGCGTTGGCTTCGGAGCGGGGCCCCAAGGGAACATTCAGTACTTC
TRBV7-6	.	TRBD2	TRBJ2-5	CASSFSTGGWGAQYF	TGTGCCAGCAGCTTCTCCACGGGGGGTTGGGGGGCCCAGTACTTC
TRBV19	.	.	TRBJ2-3	CASSWDSSTDTQYF	TGTGCCAGTAGTTGGGACTCCAGCACAGATACGCAGTATTTT
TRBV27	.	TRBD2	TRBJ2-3	CASTLLSGGVFSTDTQYF	TGTGCCAGCACTCTCCTTAGCGGGGGGGTGTTTAGCACAGATACGCAGTATTTT
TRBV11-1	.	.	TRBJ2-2	CASSLTGVAGELFF	TGTGCCAGCAGCTTAACGGGGGTAGCCGGGGAGCTGTTTTTT
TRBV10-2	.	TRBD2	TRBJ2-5	CASSLSNSGGARQETQYF	TGCGCCAGCAGCTTATCGAATAGCGGGGGGGCTCGCCAAGAGACCCAGTACTTC
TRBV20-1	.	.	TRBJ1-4	CSASTTTNEKLFF	TGCAGTGCTAGCACAACAACTAATGAAAAACTGTTTTTT
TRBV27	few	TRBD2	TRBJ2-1	CASSLSSGRRNEQFF	TGTGCCAGCAGTTTAAGTAGCGGGCGTCGCAATGAGCAGTTCTTC
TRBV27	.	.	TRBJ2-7	CASSTLSWGLYSYEQYF	TGTGCCAGCAGCACGTTATCCTGGGGACTTTACTCCTACGAGCAGTACTTC
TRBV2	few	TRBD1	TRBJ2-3	CASRQQGHSTDTQYF	TGTGCCAGCAGACAACAGGGGCATAGCACAGATACGCAGTATTTT
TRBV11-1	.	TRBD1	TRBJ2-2	CASSTPGQGNTGELFF	TGTGCCAGCAGCACACCGGGACAGGGAAACACCGGGGAGCTGTTTTTT
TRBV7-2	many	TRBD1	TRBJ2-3	CASSLGGTGGRRHTQYF	TGTGCCAGCAGCTTAGGGGGAACAGGGGGCAGACGACATACGCAGTATTTT
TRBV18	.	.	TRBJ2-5	CASSPRTDIQETQYF	TGTGCCAGCTCACCAAGGACAGACATCCAAGAGACCCAGTACTTC
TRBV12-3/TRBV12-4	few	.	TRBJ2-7	CASSLDGNEQYF	TGTGCCAGCAGTTTAGACGGGAACGAGCAGTACTTC
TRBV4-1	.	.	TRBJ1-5	CASSQVSSNQPQHF	TGCGCCAGCAGCCAAGTTAGTAGCAATCAGCCCCAGCATTTT
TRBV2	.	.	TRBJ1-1	CASSVLGGTEAFF	TGTGCCAGCAGTGTCCTGGGGGGCACTGAAGCTTTCTTT
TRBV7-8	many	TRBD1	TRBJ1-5	CASSLRGTGTDTYSNQPQHF	TGTGCCAGCAGCTTAAGGGGGACAGGTACTGATACGTATAGCAATCAGCCCCAGCATTTT
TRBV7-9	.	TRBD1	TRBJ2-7	CASSLAAGGEEQYF	TGTGCCAGCAGCTTAGCGGCAGGGGGAGAGGAGCAGTACTTC
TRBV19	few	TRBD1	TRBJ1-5	CASSTSRDRFGNQPQHF	TGTGCCAGTAGTACGTCCCGGGACAGGTTCGGCAATCAGCCCCAGCATTTT
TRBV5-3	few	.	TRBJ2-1	CASSSDSNEQFF	TGTGCCAGCAGCTCAGATAGCAATGAGCAGTTCTTC
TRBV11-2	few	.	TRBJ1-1	CASSRTGLGTEAFF	TGTGCCAGCAGCCGAACAGGTTTGGGCACTGAAGCTTTCTTT
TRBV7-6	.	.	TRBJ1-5	CASSDGQSNQPQHF	TGTGCCAGCAGCGACGGACAGAGCAATCAGCCCCAGCATTTT
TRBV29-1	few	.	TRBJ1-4	CSTLRDDEKLFF	TGCAGCACCCTAAGGGACGACGAAAAACTGTTTTTT
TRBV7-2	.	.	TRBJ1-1	CASSLEGDKPEAFF	TGTGCCAGCAGCTTAGAGGGGGACAAGCCTGAAGCTTTCTTT
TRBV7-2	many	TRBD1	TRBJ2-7	CASSHPGQGRGEQYF	TGTGCCAGCAGTCATCCGGGACAGGGACGGGGCGAGCAGTACTTC
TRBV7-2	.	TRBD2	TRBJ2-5	CASSPSGRKTQYF	TGTGCCAGCAGCCCTAGCGGGAGGAAGACCCAGTACTTC
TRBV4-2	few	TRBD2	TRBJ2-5	CASSQDQELAGGQETQYF	TGTGCCAGCAGCCAAGATCAGGAACTAGCGGGGGGCCAAGAGACCCAGTACTTC
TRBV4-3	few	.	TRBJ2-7	CASSEAATSEQYF	TGCGCCAGCAGTGAAGCGGCGACTAGCGAGCAGTACTTC
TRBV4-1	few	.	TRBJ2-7	CASSHTAGQLYEQYF	TGCGCCAGCAGCCACACCGCGGGACAGCTCTACGAGCAGTACTTC
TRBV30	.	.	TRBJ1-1	CAWSVTGHPNTEAFF	TGTGCCTGGAGTGTAACGGGACACCCGAACACTGAAGCTTTCTTT
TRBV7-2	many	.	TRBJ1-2	CASSFGGNYGYTF	TGTGCCAGCAGCTTCGGGGGCAACTATGGCTACACCTTC
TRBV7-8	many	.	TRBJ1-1	CASSLYHRGRGRNTEAFF	TGTGCCAGCAGCCTTTATCATCGCGGCAGGGGTCGGAACACTGAAGCTTTCTTT
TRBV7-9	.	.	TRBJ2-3	CASSLAQGPDTQYF	TGTGCCAGCAGCCTAGCCCAGGGGCCAGATACGCAGTATTTT
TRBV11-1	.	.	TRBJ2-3	CASSFRQSTDTQYF	TGTGCCAGCAGCTTCAGGCAGAGCACAGATACGCAGTATTTT
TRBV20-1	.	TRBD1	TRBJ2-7	CSATLDRPYEQYF	TGCAGTGCCACGCTGGACAGGCCCTACGAGCAGTACTTC